The present entry profiles one T cell receptor beta chain with its context. Its specificity is unknown. Using its own MiXCR run on the 5' RACE reads, TCRdb lists one record per CDR3 protein. The sample gives approximately 400,000 distinct CDR3 sequences, over 15% of which show up once; under 25% is in the top ten. This entry comes from a study of T-cell memory formation after mild COVID-19. Study background: TCR clusters mostly belonged to single donors.

Study results and limitations: The second-wave clones peaking on day 37 were not confirmed as SARS-CoV-2-specific. For contracting clones, CD4+ ones sat mainly in CM and EM, CD8+ in EMRA.

This receptor was obtained from a man between 18 and 29 years old who had mild COVID-19 (a few samples of this study predate the infection). Cell type and time point are not known. The specimen sequenced was PBMCs or a T cell subset sorted from them (not recorded which).

CDR3 in DNA: TGTGCCAGCAGTTTTAACAGGGGACCGGAGCAGTTCTTC. This translates into CASSFNRGPEQFF. The chain joins TRBV12-3 or TRBV12-4 to TRBJ2-1, with TRBD1 identical over 7 bases. Unmatched junction bases numbered 6, after V lost 3 bases and J lost 10 bases. The CDR3 is 13 amino acids.